This is a list of T cell receptor beta chains from one sample in a study of blood T cell repertoires in COVID-19. The method was immunoSEQ multiplex PCR; TCRdb's version includes in-frame clones alone and lacks a portion of them. The sample contains 100,000 to 150,000 clones, approximately 90% of which appear only once. Sequencing was performed on peripheral blood. Receptor source: a man between 45 and 60 years old with COVID-19, enrolled during active disease. Both conserved end residues are part of each CDR3. A D gene is named only where the DNA matches it firmly. Not every row has a clone size; where given, it reads once, few, many or a size class.

D	V	size	J	DNA	CDR3
-	TRBV11-1	-	TRBJ2-5	TGTGCCAGCAGCTTTAAGCGGACCCAAGAGACCCAGTACTTC	CASSFKRTQETQYF
TRBD1	TRBV27	once	TRBJ2-1	TGTGCCAGCAAACAGGGGGGTGAAACCTACAATGAGCAGTTCTTC	CASKQGGETYNEQFF
-	TRBV29-1	once	TRBJ2-5	TGCAGCGTAAGGGGTTGGGAGACCCAGTACTTC	CSVRGWETQYF
TRBD1	TRBV12-5	-	TRBJ2-1	TGTGCTAGTGGTTTGGGGACAGGAGCCTACAATGAGCAGTTCTTC	CASGLGTGAYNEQFF
-	TRBV15	-	TRBJ2-3	TGTGCCACCAGCAGAGAAGGCGCGGCCTCCACAGATACGCAGTATTTT	CATSREGAASTDTQYF
TRBD1	TRBV18	-	TRBJ1-2	TGTGCCAGCTCTACAGGGGGAGACTATGGCTACACCTTC	CASSTGGDYGYTF
-	TRBV7-7	-	TRBJ2-5	TGTGCTAGCAGCTTGGGGTTGGGGGGCCAAGAGACCCAGTACTTC	CASSLGLGGQETQYF
TRBD1	TRBV3-1/TRBV3-2	-	TRBJ2-7	TGTGCCAGCAGCCAAGGGACAGGGGTATACGAGCAGTACTTC	CASSQGTGVYEQYF
TRBD1	TRBV6-5	-	TRBJ1-2	TGTGCCAGCAGTTACGGACAGGACTATGGCTACACCTTC	CASSYGQDYGYTF
TRBD1	TRBV7-9	-	TRBJ1-1	TGTGCCAGCAGCTTAGGAACAGGGGGCAGGACAACTGAAGCTTTCTTT	CASSLGTGGRTTEAFF
-	TRBV18	-	TRBJ2-7	TGTGCCAGCTCACCACGATGGGCAGGGTCGGATTCCTACGAGCAGTACTTC	CASSPRWAGSDSYEQYF
TRBD2	TRBV9	-	TRBJ2-1	TGTGCCAGCAGCGTCGCCGGGACTAGCGGGCCCAATGAGCAGTTCTTC	CASSVAGTSGPNEQFF
-	TRBV19	-	TRBJ2-3	TGTGCCAGTAGTCAAGATCCCGATAGCGGCACAGATACGCAGTATTTT	CASSQDPDSGTDTQYF
-	TRBV30	-	TRBJ2-5	TGTGCCTGGAGTGTACTTGAGACCCAGTACTTC	CAWSVLETQYF
TRBD2	TRBV5-1	-	TRBJ2-7	TGCGCCAGCAGCTCCCGGGAGGGTCTCTACGAGCAGTACTTC	CASSSREGLYEQYF
-	TRBV5-1	-	TRBJ2-3	TGCGCCAGCAGCTTGGCCGGGTACGGCACAGATACGCAGTATTTT	CASSLAGYGTDTQYF
TRBD2	TRBV7-8	many	TRBJ2-1	TGTGCCAGCAGCTTAGGACTAGCGCGGGATGAGCAGTTCTTC	CASSLGLARDEQFF
TRBD1	TRBV19	-	TRBJ1-2	TGTGCCAGTAGTCCCCGACCCGGACAGGGGAATTTCCGTGGCTACACCTTC	CASSPRPGQGNFRGYTF
-	TRBV11-2	-	TRBJ1-1	TGTGCCAGCAGCTTAAAGCTGAACACTGAAGCTTTCTTT	CASSLKLNTEAFF
-	TRBV18	-	TRBJ1-6	TGTGCCAGCTCACCAACAGGGTGGGATTCACCCCTCCACTTT	CASSPTGWDSPLHF
TRBD1	TRBV6-2/TRBV6-3	-	TRBJ1-2	TGTGCCAGCAGTTTATCCATTGGACAGGATTCCTATGGCTACACCTTC	CASSLSIGQDSYGYTF
-	TRBV4-1	-	TRBJ1-4	TGCGCCAGCAGCCGGGGGGAAGATAAGGAGAATGAAAAACTGTTTTTT	CASSRGEDKENEKLFF
TRBD2	TRBV5-4	-	TRBJ2-1	TGTGCCAGCAGCCAGTCCGGGACTAGTAGGAATGAGCAGTTCTTC	CASSQSGTSRNEQFF
TRBD2	TRBV7-3	-	TRBJ2-1	TGTGCCAGCAGCTATACTAGCGGGAGGGCCCTAAACAATGAGCAGTTCTTC	CASSYTSGRALNNEQFF
-	TRBV4-1	-	TRBJ2-5	TGCGCCAGCAGCCCCGGGACAAGTATAGAGACCCAGTACTTC	CASSPGTSIETQYF
TRBD1	TRBV12-3/TRBV12-4	-	TRBJ1-1	TGTGCCAGCAGTCCTATATCCAGGGGGCGGGCTTTCTTT	CASSPISRGRAFF
TRBD1	TRBV27	-	TRBJ1-5	TGTGCCAGCAGTCCAGTGACAGGGTCCAATCAGCCCCAGCATTTT	CASSPVTGSNQPQHF
-	TRBV5-4	few	TRBJ1-1	TGTGCCGGTAGAGGACAGCCAAACACTGAAGCTTTCTTT	CAGRGQPNTEAFF
-	TRBV27	-	TRBJ1-4	TGTGCCAGCAGTATTACAGTTCGGGAAAAACTGTTTTTT	CASSITVREKLFF
TRBD1	TRBV19	-	TRBJ2-5	TGTGCCAGTAGTTACCGGGACAGCCAAGAGACCCAGTACTTC	CASSYRDSQETQYF
-	TRBV5-4	once	TRBJ2-2	TGTGCCAGCAGCTTGGTAGGGGCCACCGGGGAGCTGTTTTTT	CASSLVGATGELFF
-	TRBV4-3	-	TRBJ1-1	TGCGCCAGCAGCCAAGTTAGGGGCTCTAACACTGAAGCTTTCTTT	CASSQVRGSNTEAFF
TRBD2	TRBV5-4	-	TRBJ2-5	TGTGCCAGCAGCCCGACTAGCGGGAGAGAGACCCAGTACTTC	CASSPTSGRETQYF
TRBD1	TRBV5-6	-	TRBJ1-2	TGTGCCAGCAGCCCCCCCGGACAGGGGATGGGCTATGGCTACACCTTC	CASSPPGQGMGYGYTF
-	TRBV6-5	-	TRBJ2-7	TGTGCCAGCAGTTACCCGAGGGGGGGGATCTACGAGCAGTACTTC	CASSYPRGGIYEQYF
TRBD1	TRBV7-2	-	TRBJ2-1	TGTGCCAGCAGCTTAGTTCGGGACAGCTTTGAGCAGTTCTTC	CASSLVRDSFEQFF